These T cell receptor beta chains were read from a single sample in a study of vaccination effects on CD4 cells after COVID-19. No cognate antigen is known for these TCRs. Using immunoSEQ multiplex PCR, the repertoire was profiled, and TCRdb retains in-frame clones only, with some absent. The data show tens of thousands of clones, 73% seen once. The sequences come from CD4+ T cells from PBMCs cultured with a peptide pool, collected before COVID-19 vaccination. These receptors were obtained from a human donor who had a prior SARS-CoV-2 infection. The CDR3 runs from the conserved cysteine through the conserved F or W. The D gene is left open where the match is weak. Rows may omit the clone size; those that give it use once, few, many or a size class.

d_gene: NA
j_gene: TRBJ2-5
v_gene: TRBV15
abundance: NA
CDR3nt: TGTGCCACCAGAACAGGCTACCAAGAGACCCAGTACTTC
CDR3aa: CATRTGYQETQYF

d_gene: NA
j_gene: TRBJ2-7
v_gene: TRBV4-1
abundance: few
CDR3nt: TGCGCCAGCAGCCAAGTTTTTCGCTACGAGCAGTACTTC
CDR3aa: CASSQVFRYEQYF

d_gene: TRBD2
j_gene: TRBJ2-5
v_gene: TRBV5-8
abundance: once
CDR3nt: TGTGCCAGCAGCTTGGGAGCGGGAGGGCGTCAAGAGACCCAGTACTTC
CDR3aa: CASSLGAGGRQETQYF

d_gene: NA
j_gene: TRBJ2-1
v_gene: TRBV5-1
abundance: NA
CDR3nt: TGCGCCAGCAGCTACTCATCAGGGGGGAGATACAATGAGCAGTTCTTC
CDR3aa: CASSYSSGGRYNEQFF

d_gene: TRBD2
j_gene: TRBJ2-3
v_gene: TRBV10-3
abundance: NA
CDR3nt: TGTGCCATCAGTGATCCCCTAGCGGGAGAGACAGATACGCAGTATTTT
CDR3aa: CAISDPLAGETDTQYF

d_gene: NA
j_gene: TRBJ2-7
v_gene: TRBV14
abundance: few
CDR3nt: TGTGCCAGCAGCCCAGGGGTCTACTACGAGCAGTACTTC
CDR3aa: CASSPGVYYEQYF

d_gene: NA
j_gene: TRBJ2-5
v_gene: TRBV3-1/TRBV3-2
abundance: NA
CDR3nt: TGTGCCAGCAGCCACCGGGGGACCCAAGAGACCCAGTACTTC
CDR3aa: CASSHRGTQETQYF

d_gene: NA
j_gene: TRBJ2-3
v_gene: TRBV7-2
abundance: NA
CDR3nt: TGTGCCAGCAGCTCCCGAGGAGGGAAGGTACGGACAGATACGCAGTATTTT
CDR3aa: CASSSRGGKVRTDTQYF

d_gene: NA
j_gene: TRBJ2-1
v_gene: TRBV9
abundance: NA
CDR3nt: TGTGCCAGCAGCGTTTCCCTGGGCAGCTCCTACAATGAGCAGTTCTTC
CDR3aa: CASSVSLGSSYNEQFF

d_gene: NA
j_gene: TRBJ1-2
v_gene: TRBV2
abundance: few
CDR3nt: TGTGCCAGTTCGATTTCCTCTAACTATGGCTACACCTTC
CDR3aa: CASSISSNYGYTF

d_gene: NA
j_gene: TRBJ1-1
v_gene: TRBV2
abundance: NA
CDR3nt: TGTGCCAGCAGTGGACAGTCGTACACTGAAGCTTTCTTT
CDR3aa: CASSGQSYTEAFF

d_gene: NA
j_gene: TRBJ2-2
v_gene: TRBV5-1
abundance: NA
CDR3nt: TGCGCCAGCAGCTTGGCCGGAACGGGGAACACCGGGGAGCTGTTTTTT
CDR3aa: CASSLAGTGNTGELFF

d_gene: NA
j_gene: TRBJ1-2
v_gene: TRBV7-9
abundance: NA
CDR3nt: TGTGCCAGCAGCAAGACAGGTGGCTACACCTTC
CDR3aa: CASSKTGGYTF

d_gene: NA
j_gene: TRBJ1-5
v_gene: TRBV6-5
abundance: many
CDR3nt: TGTGCCAGCGGGGCGGGGGGAAATAGCAATCAGCCCCAGCATTTT
CDR3aa: CASGAGGNSNQPQHF

d_gene: NA
j_gene: TRBJ2-5
v_gene: TRBV2
abundance: few
CDR3nt: TGTGCCAGCAGCAAAACTAGACAGGGAGGAGAGACCCAGTACTTC
CDR3aa: CASSKTRQGGETQYF

d_gene: NA
j_gene: TRBJ2-7
v_gene: TRBV9
abundance: once
CDR3nt: TGTGCCAGCAGCCCCCACCCAGTTTCCCCCTACGAGCAGTACTTC
CDR3aa: CASSPHPVSPYEQYF

d_gene: TRBD1
j_gene: TRBJ2-1
v_gene: TRBV27
abundance: NA
CDR3nt: TGTGCCAGCAGTTTACTCAGGGGACAGGGGGCTTTCTTGGATAATGAGCAGTTCTTC
CDR3aa: CASSLLRGQGAFLDNEQFF

d_gene: NA
j_gene: TRBJ1-2
v_gene: TRBV12-3/TRBV12-4
abundance: few
CDR3nt: TGTGCCAGCAGTTATAGGCAGGGTTTTGGCTACACCTTC
CDR3aa: CASSYRQGFGYTF

d_gene: TRBD1
j_gene: TRBJ1-4
v_gene: TRBV6-5
abundance: NA
CDR3nt: TGTGCCAGCAGTTACGGGACAGGGCGAGAAAAACTGTTTTTT
CDR3aa: CASSYGTGREKLFF

d_gene: TRBD1
j_gene: TRBJ1-2
v_gene: TRBV27
abundance: NA
CDR3nt: TGTGCCAGCAGTGTGGGACAGGGCTACGGCTACACCTTC
CDR3aa: CASSVGQGYGYTF

d_gene: NA
j_gene: TRBJ2-7
v_gene: TRBV6-2/TRBV6-3
abundance: NA
CDR3nt: TGTGCCAGCAGTTTGGCTGGAGGATGGAGCTCCTACGAGCAGTACTTC
CDR3aa: CASSLAGGWSSYEQYF

d_gene: TRBD1
j_gene: TRBJ2-5
v_gene: TRBV5-1
abundance: NA
CDR3nt: TGCGCCAGCAGCTTGGGATTTTTTCGCGCCGGACAGGGGGCTGGAGGGGAGACCCAGTACTTC
CDR3aa: CASSLGFFRAGQGAGGETQYF

d_gene: NA
j_gene: TRBJ1-2
v_gene: TRBV19
abundance: NA
CDR3nt: TGTGCCAGTAGTATCCACAGGCAATATGGCTACACCTTC
CDR3aa: CASSIHRQYGYTF

d_gene: TRBD2
j_gene: TRBJ2-5
v_gene: TRBV7-3
abundance: NA
CDR3nt: TGTGCCAGCAGCTTAGTAGCGGGGAAGGGGACCCAGTACTTC
CDR3aa: CASSLVAGKGTQYF

d_gene: TRBD1
j_gene: TRBJ2-5
v_gene: TRBV4-2
abundance: NA
CDR3nt: TGTGCCAGCAGCCAAGGAAGGACAGGTACCCAAGAGACCCAGTACTTC
CDR3aa: CASSQGRTGTQETQYF

d_gene: NA
j_gene: TRBJ2-3
v_gene: TRBV20-1
abundance: NA
CDR3nt: TGCAGTGCTAGAGTGGCAGATACGCAGTATTTT
CDR3aa: CSARVADTQYF

d_gene: TRBD2
j_gene: TRBJ2-3
v_gene: TRBV25-1
abundance: NA
CDR3nt: TGTGCCAGCAGCTTAGGACTAGCTGACGAAACAGATACGCAGTATTTT
CDR3aa: CASSLGLADETDTQYF

d_gene: NA
j_gene: TRBJ2-7
v_gene: TRBV6-5
abundance: NA
CDR3nt: TGTGCCAGCAGAAACTCCCGGGTCACCTACGAGCAGTACTTC
CDR3aa: CASRNSRVTYEQYF

d_gene: NA
j_gene: TRBJ1-3
v_gene: TRBV4-2
abundance: NA
CDR3nt: TGTGCCAGCAGCGTTGACCGAAACTCTGGAAACACCATATATTTT
CDR3aa: CASSVDRNSGNTIYF

d_gene: NA
j_gene: TRBJ2-3
v_gene: TRBV11-2
abundance: NA
CDR3nt: TGTGCCAGCAACCCGTGGGCTTCAGATACGCAGTATTTT
CDR3aa: CASNPWASDTQYF

d_gene: NA
j_gene: TRBJ2-1
v_gene: TRBV7-9
abundance: NA
CDR3nt: TGTGCCAGCAGCTTGCGCCTTATGGAGAGCTCCTACAATGAGCAGTTCTTC
CDR3aa: CASSLRLMESSYNEQFF

d_gene: NA
j_gene: TRBJ2-3
v_gene: TRBV7-8
abundance: NA
CDR3nt: TGTGCCAGCAGCTACGACGCAGGGTTAGATACGCAGTATTTT
CDR3aa: CASSYDAGLDTQYF

d_gene: TRBD1
j_gene: TRBJ1-5
v_gene: TRBV7-3
abundance: NA
CDR3nt: TGTGCCAGCAGCCCCGGACAGGTGATCAATCAGCCCCAGCATTTT
CDR3aa: CASSPGQVINQPQHF

d_gene: TRBD2
j_gene: TRBJ2-7
v_gene: TRBV5-1
abundance: few
CDR3nt: TGCGCCAGCAGCAACGGGGGGGCCATTAACTCTTTGTACGAGCAGTACTTC
CDR3aa: CASSNGGAINSLYEQYF

d_gene: NA
j_gene: TRBJ1-2
v_gene: TRBV9
abundance: NA
CDR3nt: TGTGCCAGCAGCGTAGTATCGGGAGCCATATCCACCTTC
CDR3aa: CASSVVSGAISTF

d_gene: NA
j_gene: TRBJ2-2
v_gene: TRBV7-7
abundance: NA
CDR3nt: TGTGCTAGCAGCGCCAGGGCCCCGCCGAACACCGGGGAGCTGTTTTTT
CDR3aa: CASSARAPPNTGELFF

d_gene: TRBD2
j_gene: TRBJ2-1
v_gene: TRBV4-1
abundance: NA
CDR3nt: TGCGCCAGCAGCCAAGAATCTCTTCGGGGACTAGCGGGGAGAAGGACCTACAATGAGCAGTTCTTC
CDR3aa: CASSQESLRGLAGRRTYNEQFF

d_gene: TRBD2
j_gene: TRBJ2-1
v_gene: TRBV7-8
abundance: few
CDR3nt: TGTGCCAGCAACCTAAAAGCGGGGGGCACCTACAATGAGCAGTTCTTC
CDR3aa: CASNLKAGGTYNEQFF

d_gene: NA
j_gene: TRBJ2-5
v_gene: TRBV7-2
abundance: NA
CDR3nt: TGTGCCAGCAGCTTCAGTGGAATAGCGGAGACCCAGTACTTC
CDR3aa: CASSFSGIAETQYF

d_gene: NA
j_gene: TRBJ2-7
v_gene: TRBV6-5
abundance: NA
CDR3nt: TGTGCCAGCAGTTACTCGGGGGGGCGCGTTTCCTACGAGCAGTACTTC
CDR3aa: CASSYSGGRVSYEQYF

d_gene: TRBD1
j_gene: TRBJ2-7
v_gene: TRBV7-9
abundance: NA
CDR3nt: TGTGCCAGCAGCTTAACGACAGGGAACTACGAGCAGTACTTC
CDR3aa: CASSLTTGNYEQYF

d_gene: NA
j_gene: TRBJ2-1
v_gene: TRBV20-1
abundance: NA
CDR3nt: TGCAGTGCTAGTTATTTGGGGTCCTCCTACAATGAGCAGTTCTTC
CDR3aa: CSASYLGSSYNEQFF

d_gene: TRBD1
j_gene: TRBJ1-2
v_gene: TRBV4-1
abundance: few
CDR3nt: TGCGCCAGCAGCCTAGATCAGGGGGAAGTCCGGGGCTACACCTTC
CDR3aa: CASSLDQGEVRGYTF

d_gene: NA
j_gene: TRBJ2-7
v_gene: TRBV4-2
abundance: NA
CDR3nt: TGTGCCAGCAGCCAAGCTCTGGCAACCTACGAGCAGTACTTC
CDR3aa: CASSQALATYEQYF

d_gene: NA
j_gene: TRBJ1-6
v_gene: TRBV19
abundance: NA
CDR3nt: TGTGCCAGTAGTATCAGTAGGGGCAATTCACCCCTCCACTTT
CDR3aa: CASSISRGNSPLHF

d_gene: NA
j_gene: TRBJ1-2
v_gene: TRBV5-4
abundance: NA
CDR3nt: TGTGCCAGCAGTCCGAGGACAGCGGATGGCTACACCTTC
CDR3aa: CASSPRTADGYTF

d_gene: NA
j_gene: TRBJ1-5
v_gene: TRBV12-3/TRBV12-4
abundance: NA
CDR3nt: TGTGCCAGCAGTTTATCACCCAATGGGCCCCAGCATTTT
CDR3aa: CASSLSPNGPQHF

d_gene: NA
j_gene: TRBJ2-7
v_gene: TRBV6-2/TRBV6-3
abundance: NA
CDR3nt: TGTGCCAGCAGTTACCTAAGATACGAGCAGTACTTC
CDR3aa: CASSYLRYEQYF

d_gene: NA
j_gene: TRBJ2-1
v_gene: TRBV15
abundance: few
CDR3nt: TGTGCCACCAGCAGCTCCTCCCGGGGGAACAATGAGCAGTTCTTC
CDR3aa: CATSSSSRGNNEQFF

d_gene: NA
j_gene: TRBJ1-1
v_gene: TRBV9
abundance: NA
CDR3nt: TGTGCCAGCAGCGCCGTAGCGGGGTGGAAGACTGAAGCTTTCTTT
CDR3aa: CASSAVAGWKTEAFF

d_gene: NA
j_gene: TRBJ2-7
v_gene: TRBV3-1/TRBV3-2
abundance: NA
CDR3nt: TGTGCCAGCAGCCACTTAGGGGGGCACTACGAGCAGTACTTC
CDR3aa: CASSHLGGHYEQYF

d_gene: NA
j_gene: TRBJ2-6
v_gene: TRBV15
abundance: NA
CDR3nt: TGTGCCACCAGCAGCCCCTCTGGGGCCAACGTCCTGACTTTC
CDR3aa: CATSSPSGANVLTF

d_gene: TRBD1
j_gene: TRBJ1-3
v_gene: TRBV3-1/TRBV3-2
abundance: NA
CDR3nt: TGTGCCAGCAGCCAACACGGGACAGCTGGAAACACCATATATTTT
CDR3aa: CASSQHGTAGNTIYF

d_gene: NA
j_gene: TRBJ2-3
v_gene: TRBV12-3/TRBV12-4
abundance: NA
CDR3nt: TGTGCCAGCAGGAGAGGGGGCACAGATACGCAGTATTTT
CDR3aa: CASRRGGTDTQYF

d_gene: NA
j_gene: TRBJ2-7
v_gene: TRBV1
abundance: NA
CDR3nt: TGCACCAGCAGCCAACGGGTCGAGTGCGGGGTCGGCGAGCAGTACTTC
CDR3aa: CTSSQRVECGVGEQYF

d_gene: TRBD2
j_gene: TRBJ2-5
v_gene: TRBV3-1/TRBV3-2
abundance: NA
CDR3nt: TGTGCCAGCACCCTCGCTAGCGGGGGGCTCACGCGGGACTTC
CDR3aa: CASTLASGGLTRDF